The clone carrying this T cell receptor (beta chain) was seen a few times. Its matching antigen is unknown. The data originate from a study of cytomegalovirus exposure and HLA in healthy donors. General study results and limits: Later analysis found that TCR beta chains associated with HLA were more clonally expanded than other, equally common chains. Previously analyzed data showed that most TCR beta V segments were productive at a frequency of about 90% or about 30%. A later analysis linked some 18,000 TCR beta sequences to HLA alleles at 0.05 false discovery rate.

PCR used 60 Vbeta primers and 13 Jbeta primers. Produced via immunoSEQ multiplex PCR; TCRdb's table is partial and in-frame only. The sample shows some 150,000 clones, roughly 70% of them seen only once. The sample comprised PBMCs. The sequence derives from a woman aged 60-70 years in good health and CMV-seropositive.

The chain's CDR3 is CASRRLAGNTGELFF. In nucleotides, the CDR3 is TGTGCCAGCAGGAGACTAGCGGGAAACACCGGGGAGCTGTTTTTT. J is TRBJ2-2 and V is TRBV2; 11 bases fit TRBD2. This CDR3 has 15 amino acids. Trimming removed 6 bases from V and 2 bases from J; junction bases left unmatched: 2. Germline V CDR1 and CDR2: SNHLY, FYNNEI.